This record covers a single TCR beta chain. This sample was included in a study of control samples from healthy donors and cancer patients. Trimming removed 0 bases from V and 7 bases from J, with 9 bases in between. This CDR3 spans 14 amino acids. Per the germline V gene, CDR1 is MNHEY and CDR2 is SVGAGI. Measured with immunoSEQ multiplex PCR; TCRdb has only the in-frame clones, and not every one. This table holds 150,000 to 200,000 clones, roughly 94% found once. The chain couples TRBV6-5 to TRBJ2-2; D not resolved. This TCR derives from a woman younger than 35 in good health. The sample comprised blood. CDR3 coding DNA: TGTGCCAGCAGTTACTCTGGTTGGGTCGGGGAGCTGTTTTTT. Translated: CASSYSGWVGELFF.